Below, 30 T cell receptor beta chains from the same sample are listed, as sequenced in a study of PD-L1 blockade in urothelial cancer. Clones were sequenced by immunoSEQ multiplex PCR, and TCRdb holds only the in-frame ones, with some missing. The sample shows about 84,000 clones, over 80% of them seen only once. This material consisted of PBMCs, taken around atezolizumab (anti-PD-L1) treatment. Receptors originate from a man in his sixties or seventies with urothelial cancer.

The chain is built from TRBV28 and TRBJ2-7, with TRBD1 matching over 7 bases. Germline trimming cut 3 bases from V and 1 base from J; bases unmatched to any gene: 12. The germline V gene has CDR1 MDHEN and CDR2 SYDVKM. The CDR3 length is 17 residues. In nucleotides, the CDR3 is TGTGCCAGCAGTTTGTCCCGGGACAGTGGATGGTCCTACGAGCAGTACTTC. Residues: CASSLSRDSGWSYEQYF.

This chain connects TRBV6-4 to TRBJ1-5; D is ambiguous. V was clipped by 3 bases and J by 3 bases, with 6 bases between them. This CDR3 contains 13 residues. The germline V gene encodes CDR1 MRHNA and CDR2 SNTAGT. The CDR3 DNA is TGTGCCAGCAGTGAACAGCCCAATCAGCCCCAGCATTTT. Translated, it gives CASSEQPNQPQHF.

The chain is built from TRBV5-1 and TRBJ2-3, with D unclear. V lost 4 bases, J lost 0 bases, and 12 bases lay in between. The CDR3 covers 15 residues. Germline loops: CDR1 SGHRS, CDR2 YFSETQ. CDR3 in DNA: TGCGCCAGCAGCCCGGTCGGAGCTAGCACAGATACGCAGTATTTT. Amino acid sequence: CASSPVGASTDTQYF.

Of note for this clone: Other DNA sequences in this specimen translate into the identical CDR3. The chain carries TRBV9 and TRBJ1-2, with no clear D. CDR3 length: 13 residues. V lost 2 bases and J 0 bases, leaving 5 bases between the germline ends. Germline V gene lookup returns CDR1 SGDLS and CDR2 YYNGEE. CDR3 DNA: TGTGCCAGCAGCGTGGGCACTAACTATGGCTACACCTTC. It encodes CASSVGTNYGYTF.

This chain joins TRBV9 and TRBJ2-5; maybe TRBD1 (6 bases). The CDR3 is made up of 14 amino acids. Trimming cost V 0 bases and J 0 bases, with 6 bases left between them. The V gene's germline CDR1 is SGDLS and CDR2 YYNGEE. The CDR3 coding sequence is TGTGCCAGCAGCGTAGGACAGGACCAAGAGACCCAGTACTTC. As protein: CASSVGQDQETQYF.

The CDR3 coding sequence is TGTGCCAGCAGCTTCGCGGGGGCGGACACCGGGGAGCTGTTTTTT. Translation: CASSFAGADTGELFF. The chain combines TRBV11-2 with TRBJ2-2; D possibly corresponds to TRBD2 (7 bases). The V and J ends lost 3 bases and 3 bases respectively, with 11 bases between them. Germline CDR1 SGHAT, CDR2 FQNNGV. CDR3 size: 15 residues.

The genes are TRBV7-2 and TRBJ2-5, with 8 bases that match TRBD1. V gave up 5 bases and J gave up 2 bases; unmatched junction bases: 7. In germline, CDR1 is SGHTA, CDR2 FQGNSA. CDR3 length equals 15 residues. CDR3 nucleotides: TGTGCCAGCAGCCTACAGGGGGGTCTTCAAGAGACCCAGTACTTC. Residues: CASSLQGGLQETQYF.

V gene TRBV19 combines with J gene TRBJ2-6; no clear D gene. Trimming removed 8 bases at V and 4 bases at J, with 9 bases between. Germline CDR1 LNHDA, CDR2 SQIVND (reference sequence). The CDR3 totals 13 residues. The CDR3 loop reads CASYLAGANVLTF. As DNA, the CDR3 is TGTGCCAGTTACTTAGCCGGGGCCAACGTCCTGACTTTC.

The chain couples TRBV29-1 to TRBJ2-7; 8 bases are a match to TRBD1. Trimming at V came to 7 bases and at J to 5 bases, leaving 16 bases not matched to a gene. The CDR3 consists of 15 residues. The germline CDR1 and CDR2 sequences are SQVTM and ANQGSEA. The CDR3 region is CSALLPTGVVDEQYF. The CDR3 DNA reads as TGCAGCGCCCTACTTCCGACAGGGGTAGTCGACGAGCAGTACTTC.

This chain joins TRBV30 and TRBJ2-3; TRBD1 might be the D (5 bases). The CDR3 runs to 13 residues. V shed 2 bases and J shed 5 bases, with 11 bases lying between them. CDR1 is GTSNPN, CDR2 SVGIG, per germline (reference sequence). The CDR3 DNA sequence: TGTGCCTGGAGTTTAGGGGAAAGAGATACGCAGTATTTT. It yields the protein CAWSLGERDTQYF.

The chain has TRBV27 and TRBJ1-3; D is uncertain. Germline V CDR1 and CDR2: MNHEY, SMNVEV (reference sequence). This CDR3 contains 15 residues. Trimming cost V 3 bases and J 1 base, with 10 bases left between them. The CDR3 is CASSLYGESGNTIYF. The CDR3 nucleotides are TGTGCCAGCAGTTTGTACGGAGAATCTGGAAACACCATATATTTT.

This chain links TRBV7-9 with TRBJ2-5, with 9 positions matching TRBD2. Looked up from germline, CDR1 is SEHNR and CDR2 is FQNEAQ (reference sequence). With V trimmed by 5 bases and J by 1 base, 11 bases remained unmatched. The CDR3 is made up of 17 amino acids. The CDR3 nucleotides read TGTGCCAGCAGCACTCGACTAGCGGAGCCCTCCCAAGAGACCCAGTACTTC. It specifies CASSTRLAEPSQETQYF.

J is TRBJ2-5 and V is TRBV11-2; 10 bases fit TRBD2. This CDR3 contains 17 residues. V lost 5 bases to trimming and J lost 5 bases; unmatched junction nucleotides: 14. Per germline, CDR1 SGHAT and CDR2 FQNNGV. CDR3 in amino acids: CASSPRGGLAGAETQYF. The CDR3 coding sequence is TGTGCCAGCAGCCCCCGGGGGGGGCTAGCGGGAGCGGAGACCCAGTACTTC.

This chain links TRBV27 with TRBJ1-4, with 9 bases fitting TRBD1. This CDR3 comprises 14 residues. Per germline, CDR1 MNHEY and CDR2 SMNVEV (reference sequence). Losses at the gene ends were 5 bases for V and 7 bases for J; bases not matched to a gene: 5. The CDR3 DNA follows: TGTGCCAGCAGTCCGGGACAGGGTGTTGAAAAACTGTTTTTT. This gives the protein CASSPGQGVEKLFF.

The CDR3 reads CASDPGSNQPQHF. CDR3 bases: TGTGCCAGCGACCCCGGGAGCAATCAGCCCCAGCATTTT. J is TRBJ1-5 and V is TRBV2, with D unclear. The V end was cut by 8 bases, the J end by 1 base, with 9 bases between. Germline loops: CDR1 SNHLY, CDR2 FYNNEI. CDR3 length: 13 amino acids. The complete variable domain, with remaining parts taken from reference TRBV2 and TRBJ1-5, reads EPEVTQTPSHQVTQMGQEVILRCVPISNHLYFYWYRQILGQKVEFLVSFYNNEISEKSEIFDDQFSVERPDGSNFTLKIRSTKLEDSAMYFCASDPGSNQPQHFGDGTRLSIL.

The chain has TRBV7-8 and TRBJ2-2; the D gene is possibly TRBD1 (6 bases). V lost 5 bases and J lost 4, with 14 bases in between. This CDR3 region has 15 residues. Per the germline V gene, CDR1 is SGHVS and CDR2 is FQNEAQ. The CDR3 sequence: CASSTRVRGTGELFF. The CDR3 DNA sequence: TGTGCCAGCAGCACGCGGGTCAGGGGCACCGGGGAGCTGTTTTTT.

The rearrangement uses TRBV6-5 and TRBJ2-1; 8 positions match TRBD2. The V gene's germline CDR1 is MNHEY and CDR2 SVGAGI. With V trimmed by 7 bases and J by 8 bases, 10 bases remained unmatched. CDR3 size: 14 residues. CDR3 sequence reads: CASNPRGGIHEQFF. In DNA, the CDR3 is TGTGCCAGCAACCCTCGGGGGGGTATCCATGAGCAGTTCTTC.

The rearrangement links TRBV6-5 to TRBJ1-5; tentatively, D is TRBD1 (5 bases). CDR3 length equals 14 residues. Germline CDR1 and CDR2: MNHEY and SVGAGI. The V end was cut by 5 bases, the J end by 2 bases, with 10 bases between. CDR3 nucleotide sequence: TGTGCCAGCAGTCCCAGGGCTGGCAATCAGCCCCAGCATTTT. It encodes CASSPRAGNQPQHF.

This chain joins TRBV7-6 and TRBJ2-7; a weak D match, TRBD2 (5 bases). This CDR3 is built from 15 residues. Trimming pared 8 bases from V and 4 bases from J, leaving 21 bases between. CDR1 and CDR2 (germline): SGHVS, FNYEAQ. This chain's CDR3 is CASQLGPEGSYEQYF. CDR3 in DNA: TGTGCCAGCCAACTCGGCCCCGAGGGATCGTACGAGCAGTACTTC.

The CDR3 DNA reads as TGCGCCAGCAGCCAAGATGGGAGCGAGGGCTACGAGCAGTACTTC. Its protein product is CASSQDGSEGYEQYF. The chain couples TRBV4-3 to TRBJ2-7; tentative D call: TRBD2 (5 bases). The CDR3 runs to 15 residues. Germline V CDR1 and CDR2: LGHNA, YSLEER. Deletions cut 0 bases from V and 3 bases from J, with 12 bases between.

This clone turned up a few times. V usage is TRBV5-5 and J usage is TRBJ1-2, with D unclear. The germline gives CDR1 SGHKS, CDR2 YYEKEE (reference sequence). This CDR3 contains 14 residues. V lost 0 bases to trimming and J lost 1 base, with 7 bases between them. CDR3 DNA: TGTGCCAGCAGCTTGGACCCGGGTAACTATGGCTACACCTTC. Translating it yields CASSLDPGNYGYTF.

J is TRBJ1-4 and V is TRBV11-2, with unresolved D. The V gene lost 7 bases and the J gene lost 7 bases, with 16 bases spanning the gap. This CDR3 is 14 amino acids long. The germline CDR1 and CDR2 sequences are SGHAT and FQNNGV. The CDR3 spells CASTSPGSSEKLFF. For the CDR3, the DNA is TGTGCCAGCACCTCCCCGGGGTCAAGTGAAAAACTGTTTTTT. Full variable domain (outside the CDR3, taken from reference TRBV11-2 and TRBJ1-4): EAGVAQSPRYKIIEKRQSVAFWCNPISGHATLYWYQQILGQGPKLLIQFQNNGVVDDSQLPKDRFSAERLKGVDSTLKIQPAKLEDSAVYLCASTSPGSSEKLFFGSGTQLSVL.

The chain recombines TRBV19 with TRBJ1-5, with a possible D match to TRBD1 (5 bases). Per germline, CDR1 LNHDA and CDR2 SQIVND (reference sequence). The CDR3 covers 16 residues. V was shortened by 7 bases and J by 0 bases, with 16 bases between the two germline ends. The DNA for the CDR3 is TGTGCCAGTAACCCTTATGGCAGGGATAGCAATCAGCCCCAGCATTTT. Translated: CASNPYGRDSNQPQHF.

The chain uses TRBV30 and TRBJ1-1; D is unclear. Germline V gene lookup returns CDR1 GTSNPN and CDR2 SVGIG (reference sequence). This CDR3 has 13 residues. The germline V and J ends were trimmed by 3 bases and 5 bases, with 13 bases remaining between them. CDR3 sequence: CAWRAFGETEAFF. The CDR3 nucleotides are TGTGCCTGGAGGGCATTCGGGGAGACTGAAGCTTTCTTT. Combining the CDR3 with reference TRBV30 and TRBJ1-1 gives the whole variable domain SQTIHQWPATLVQPVGSPLSLECTVEGTSNPNLYWYRQAAGRGLQLLFYSVGIGQISSEVPQNLSASRPQDRQFILSSKKLLLSDSGFYLCAWRAFGETEAFFGQGTRLTVV.

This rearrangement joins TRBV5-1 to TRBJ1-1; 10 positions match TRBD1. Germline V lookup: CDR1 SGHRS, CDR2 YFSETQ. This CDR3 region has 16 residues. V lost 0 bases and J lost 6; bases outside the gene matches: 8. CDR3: CASSLVMTGGSAEAFF. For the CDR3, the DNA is TGCGCCAGCAGCTTGGTAATGACAGGGGGCAGCGCTGAAGCTTTCTTT.

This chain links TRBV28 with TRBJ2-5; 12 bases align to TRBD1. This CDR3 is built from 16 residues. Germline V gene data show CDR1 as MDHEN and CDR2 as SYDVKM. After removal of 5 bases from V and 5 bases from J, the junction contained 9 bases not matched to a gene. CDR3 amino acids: CASSTRDRGHGETQYF. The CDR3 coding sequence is TGTGCCAGCAGTACACGGGACAGGGGGCACGGGGAGACCCAGTACTTC.

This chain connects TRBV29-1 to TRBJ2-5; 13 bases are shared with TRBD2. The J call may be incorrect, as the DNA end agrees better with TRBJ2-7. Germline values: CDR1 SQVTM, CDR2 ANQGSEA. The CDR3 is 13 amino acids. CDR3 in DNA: TGCAGCGCTAGGACTAGCGGGAGTTACGAGCAGTACTTC. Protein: CSARTSGSYEQYF.

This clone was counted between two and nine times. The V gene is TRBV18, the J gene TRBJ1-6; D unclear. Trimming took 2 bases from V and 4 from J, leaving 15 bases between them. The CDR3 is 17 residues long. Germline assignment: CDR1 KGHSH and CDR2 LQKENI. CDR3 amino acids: CASSPFSARQYNSPLHF. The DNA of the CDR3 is TGTGCCAGCTCACCATTTAGCGCGAGGCAGTATAATTCACCCCTCCACTTT.

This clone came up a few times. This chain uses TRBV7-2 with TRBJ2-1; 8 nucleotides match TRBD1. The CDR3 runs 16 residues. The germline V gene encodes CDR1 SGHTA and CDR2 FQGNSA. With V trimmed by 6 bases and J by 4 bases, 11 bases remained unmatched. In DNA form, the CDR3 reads TGTGCCAGCAGGCCATTACAGGGGGACAAATACAATGAGCAGTTCTTC. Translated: CASRPLQGDKYNEQFF.

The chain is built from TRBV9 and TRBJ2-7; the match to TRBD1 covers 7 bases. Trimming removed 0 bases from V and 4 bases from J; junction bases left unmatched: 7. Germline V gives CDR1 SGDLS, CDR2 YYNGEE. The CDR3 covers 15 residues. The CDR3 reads CASSVAAGGIYEQYF. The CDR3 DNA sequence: TGTGCCAGCAGCGTAGCGGCAGGGGGTATTTACGAGCAGTACTTC.